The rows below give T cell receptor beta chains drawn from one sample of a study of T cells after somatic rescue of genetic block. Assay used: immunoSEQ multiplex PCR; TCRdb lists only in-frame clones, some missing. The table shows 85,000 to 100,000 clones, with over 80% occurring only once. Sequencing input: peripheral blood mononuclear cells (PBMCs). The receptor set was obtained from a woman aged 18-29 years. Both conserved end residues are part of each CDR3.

CAWWGQGMGEQYF | TRBV30
CAISLTSSYEQYF | TRBV10-3
CASSLSGTGEAFF | TRBV7-3
CASSENRGLYGYTF | TRBV25-1
CASSSGMNTEAFF | TRBV27
CASSETSGRALEQFF | TRBV5-8
CASRGEARGEKLFF | TRBV25-1
CASSLEANEQFF | TRBV7-6
CASSDQAPGAGGDTQYF | TRBV6-1
CASRLDCGGRDHEQFF | TRBV12-2
CASSAQEDEQYF | TRBV7-6
CASSPGTSGANVLTF | TRBV5-6
CATSPGGGIGANVLTF | TRBV15
CASSERVAANTDTQYF | TRBV6-1
CASSSTGEQFF | TRBV6-5
CASSQDLREQNTGELFF | TRBV4-3
CASSLVDREGDGYTF | TRBV5-4
CASSLSAGAQNEQFF | TRBV7-2
CASSSTGISGANVLTF | TRBV5-1
CASSSAREGAYEQYF | TRBV5-6
CASTPEGAGAFGQETQYF | TRBV5-4
CASSRQGAGDQPQHF | TRBV2
CASSCNQPQHF | TRBV27
CASSVTDRTVGEKLFF | TRBV6-1
CASSVGAGASYEQYF | TRBV6-1
CASSLAQGPYQPQHF | TRBV28
CASSALQGVSYEQYF | TRBV6-1
CASSRDRGLGGYTF | TRBV5-1
CASSFQGETQYF | TRBV5-1
CASSLRQGYYEQYF | TRBV27
CASSFQPGATGNTIYF | TRBV5-1
CASSHLNKGKAFF | TRBV25-1
CASSALRVAYEQYF | TRBV2
CAWSAGRLAGRQYQETQYF | TRBV30
CASSLVISGRRLSYEQYF | TRBV28